The 27 T cell receptor beta chains below come from one sample, sequenced in a study of regulatory T cells in long-lasting Graves disease. Arm-PCR with iRepertoire HTBI primers amplified the CDR3 regions for these TCR beta libraries. TCRdb processed the multiplex PCR reads anew with MiXCR; each CDR3 protein has one entry. This table has more than 350,000 distinct CDR3 sequences, roughly a fifth appearing once. Time point here: persistent/refractory GD, antithyroid drugs over 5 years with positive TRAb. After RNA was extracted from PBMCs, the TCR library was made from it. The sample here was peripheral blood mononuclear cells (PBMCs), taken when the disease was refractory, from a patient treated with antithyroid drugs. These receptors originate from a female donor with Graves disease.

V usage is TRBV12-3 or TRBV12-4 and J usage is TRBJ2-1; the match to TRBD2 covers 7 bases. The trim removed 5 bases at V and 6 bases at J, leaving 7 bases unmatched. The CDR3 extends over 14 amino acids. The CDR3 loop reads CASSPPGLTNEQFF. The CDR3 bases are TGTGCCAGCAGTCCCCCGGGACTAACCAATGAGCAGTTCTTC.

This sequence joins TRBV27 and TRBJ1-4; 8 nucleotides agree with TRBD1. The V and J ends lost 4 bases and 7 bases, in that order; junction bases with no gene match: 11. Germline-derived CDR1 and CDR2 are MNHEY and SMNVEV (reference sequence). The CDR3 runs 16 residues. The CDR3 DNA is TGTGCCAGCAGTTCTCACCCCCAGGGGGCCAGTGAAAAACTGTTTTTT. It translates to CASSSHPQGASEKLFF. Full variable domain (remainder filled in from reference TRBV27 and TRBJ1-4): EAQVTQNPRYLITVTGKKLTVTCSQNMNHEYMSWYRQDPGLGLRQIYYSMNVEVTDKGDVPEGYKVSRKEKRNFPLILESPSPNQTSLYFCASSSHPQGASEKLFFGSGTQLSVL.

This clonotype occurred many times. This chain uses TRBV6-1 with TRBJ2-2; possible D gene TRBD2, 6 bases. The CDR3 is 16 residues long. CDR1 and CDR2 (germline): MNHNS, SASEGT. The ends were cut back, 4 bases at V and 7 bases at J, with 19 bases in the middle. Here the CDR3 reads CASSVSAGRTGGELFF. For the CDR3, the DNA is TGTGCCAGCAGTGTGTCAGCGGGCCGGACGGGCGGGGAGCTGTTTTTT.

This clonotype showed up just a few times. V usage is TRBV5-4 and J usage is TRBJ2-3; TRBD2 might be the D (6 bases). This CDR3 contains 14 residues. Germline V gene lookup returns CDR1 SGHNT and CDR2 YYREEE (reference sequence). Trimming pared 4 bases from V and 2 bases from J, leaving 11 bases between. This CDR3 reads CASSGGLLTDTQYF. The DNA of the CDR3 is TGTGCCAGCAGCGGGGGACTGCTCACAGATACGCAGTATTTT.

In its sample, this clonotype was seen many times. The J gene is TRBJ1-1, the V gene TRBV27; 9 bases are a match to TRBD1. CDR3 length: 14 amino acids. J lost 5 bases, V lost 6 bases, and 7 bases had no gene match. Germline lookup yields CDR1 MNHEY and CDR2 SMNVEV (reference sequence). DNA for the CDR3: TGTGCCAGCAGCTTGACAGGGGGAGTAACTGAAGCTTTCTTT. Amino acid sequence: CASSLTGGVTEAFF.

The V gene is TRBV7-9, the J gene TRBJ1-1; D is ambiguous. Trimming shortened V by 11 bases and J by 1 base, and 11 bases separated the two germline ends. CDR1 and CDR2 (germline): SEHNR, FQNEAQ (reference sequence). The CDR3 is made up of 12 amino acids. The chain's CDR3 is CALMVKNTEAFF. The CDR3, as DNA: TGTGCCCTAATGGTGAAGAACACTGAAGCTTTCTTT. Based on the CDR3 plus reference TRBV7-9 and TRBJ1-1, the full variable domain is DTGVSQNPRHKITKRGQNVTFRCDPISEHNRLYWYRQTLGQGPEFLTYFQNEAQLEKSRLLSDRFSAERPKGSFSTLEIQRTEQGDSAMYLCALMVKNTEAFFGQGTRLTVV.

The chain uses TRBV24-1 and TRBJ1-5, with a possible D match to TRBD1 (5 bases). Trimming removed 4 bases from V and 6 bases from J, with 15 bases in between. There are 15 residues in the CDR3. CDR1 and CDR2 from the germline V gene are KGHDR and SFDVKD. The CDR3 nucleotides are TGTGCCACCAGTGACTCGGGGACGCCGACTCAGCCCCAGCATTTT. Protein product: CATSDSGTPTQPQHF.

This clonotype was seen repeatedly, ten times or more. The V call is TRBV18, the J call TRBJ2-7; the match to TRBD1 covers 7 bases. The germline gives CDR1 KGHSH, CDR2 LQKENI. With V trimmed by 3 bases and J by 4 bases, 9 bases remained unmatched. CDR3 length equals 15 residues. The CDR3 region is CASSPGDSEFYEQYF. The CDR3 bases are TGTGCCAGCTCACCGGGGGACAGCGAGTTTTACGAGCAGTACTTC. Full variable domain (rest looked up from reference TRBV18 and TRBJ2-7): NAGVMQNPRHLVRRRGQEARLRCSPMKGHSHVYWYRQLPEEGLKFMVYLQKENIIDESGMPKERFSAEFPKEGPSILRIQQVVRGDSAAYFCASSPGDSEFYEQYFGPGTRLTVT.

V and J are TRBV6-2 or TRBV6-3 and TRBJ1-1; a weak D match, TRBD1 (6 bases). Germline V gene data show CDR1 as MNHEY and CDR2 as SVGEGT. V shed 5 bases and J shed 5 bases, with 18 bases lying between them. The CDR3 loop spans 15 amino acids. The CDR3 nucleotides are TGTGCCAGCAGTGAAGGACGGGGAGGGGGGACTGAAGCTTTCTTT. This encodes CASSEGRGGGTEAFF.

Only a few counts were recorded for this clonotype. V usage is TRBV6-1 and J usage is TRBJ2-7; 8 nucleotides align to TRBD1. In germline, CDR1 is MNHNS, CDR2 SASEGT. The CDR3 covers 16 residues. The V segment lost 1 base and the J segment 2 bases; nucleotides outside the gene matches: 7. This CDR3 is CASSEERTGPAYEQYF. The CDR3 DNA sequence: TGTGCCAGCAGTGAAGAGAGGACAGGGCCCGCCTACGAGCAGTACTTC.

This clonotype was picked up a small number of times. The chain joins TRBV20-1 to TRBJ1-2, with a weak D call TRBD1 (5 bases). V was trimmed by 3 bases and J by 5 bases, leaving 10 bases between them. Per germline, CDR1 DFQATT and CDR2 SNEGSKA (reference sequence). The CDR3 has 12 amino acids. CDR3 in amino acids: CSARQGGYGYTF. The CDR3 bases are TGCAGTGCTAGGCAGGGCGGGTATGGCTACACCTTC.

To note about this clonotype: Because it lacks the conserved phenylalanine or tryptophan at the end, this CDR3 is likely a read error. J is TRBJ2-6 and V is TRBV19; either TRBD1 or TRBD2 may fit D (5 bases each). The J call is doubtful: the DNA matches TRBJ2-7 better. This CDR3 spans 14 amino acids. From germline, CDR1 is LNHDA and CDR2 SQIVND (reference sequence). Written as DNA, the CDR3 is TGTGCCAGTAGTACGGGGACGGGCATGGGAGAGCAGTACCTC. Residues: CASSTGTGMGEQYL.

This clonotype was seen only a few times. The chain links TRBV19 to TRBJ1-4; 9 bases agree with TRBD1. The CDR3 runs to 16 residues. Trimming removed 6 bases from V and 4 bases from J; junction bases left unmatched: 9. CDR1 is LNHDA and CDR2 is SQIVND in the germline V gene (reference sequence). CDR3 DNA: TGTGCCAGTAGAGGCGCTGGACAGGGGAATAATGAAAAACTGTTTTTT. It specifies CASRGAGQGNNEKLFF.

In its sample, this clonotype was seen once. The V call is TRBV20-1, the J call TRBJ2-1; possible D gene TRBD2, 6 bases. Germline CDR1 reads DFQATT; CDR2 reads SNEGSKA (reference sequence). The CDR3 is 15 amino acids. The V end lost 5 bases, the J end lost 0 bases, and 14 bases lay between the germline ends. For the CDR3, the DNA is TGCAGTGCTCCCAAGGAGGGAAGCTCCTACAATGAGCAGTTCTTC. This encodes CSAPKEGSSYNEQFF.

In this sample, this clonotype turned up many times. The chain carries TRBV12-3 or TRBV12-4 and TRBJ1-1; no reliable D call. The CDR3 loop spans 15 amino acids. The V end was cut by 1 base, the J end by 4 bases, with 13 bases between. Written as DNA, the CDR3 is TGTGCCAGCAGTTTAGAGACCGGGAGTAGCACTGAAGCTTTCTTT. This translates into CASSLETGSSTEAFF.

V is TRBV11-1 and J is TRBJ2-3, with TRBD1 matching 7 bases. V was clipped by 5 bases and J by 2 bases; unmatched bases: 7. Germline CDR1 and CDR2: SGHAT and FQDESV (reference sequence). The CDR3 covers 15 residues. CDR3 in amino acids: CASSPDRALTDTQYF. CDR3 DNA: TGTGCCAGCAGCCCAGACAGGGCCCTCACAGATACGCAGTATTTT.

This clonotype was recorded at least ten times. The chain is built from TRBV28 and TRBJ2-4, with TRBD2 matching over 7 bases. The germline gives CDR1 MDHEN, CDR2 SYDVKM. The CDR3 contains 17 residues. Trimming at V came to 5 bases and at J to 5 bases, leaving 15 bases not matched to a gene. CDR3 DNA: TGTGCCAGCAGTAGCGACGGGACTATTGGGGGGGAAAACATTCAGTACTTC. Protein product: CASSSDGTIGGENIQYF. The variable domain in full, completed from reference TRBV28 and TRBJ2-4, reads DVKVTQSSRYLVKRTGEKVFLECVQDMDHENMFWYRQDPGLGLRLIYFSYDVKMKEKGDIPEGYSVSREKKERFSLILESASTNQTSMYLCASSSDGTIGGENIQYFGAGTRLSVL.

The gene calls are TRBV15 and TRBJ2-7; 10 bases are shared with TRBD1. V gave up 2 bases and J gave up 4 bases; unmatched junction bases: 5. CDR1 is LNHNV, CDR2 YYDKDF, per germline (reference sequence). This CDR3 comprises 15 residues. In DNA form, the CDR3 reads TGTGCCACCAGCAGATCCCGGACAGGGGGATACGAGCAGTACTTC. As protein: CATSRSRTGGYEQYF.

The chain joins TRBV27 to TRBJ2-1, with 8 bases matching TRBD2. Germline V gene data show CDR1 as MNHEY and CDR2 as SMNVEV (reference sequence). Trimming took 5 bases from V and 4 from J; bases not matched to a gene: 7. This CDR3 has 15 residues. The chain's CDR3 is CASSKSGSLYNEQFF. CDR3 in DNA: TGTGCCAGCAGTAAAAGCGGGAGTTTGTACAATGAGCAGTTCTTC.

This clonotype has at least ten counts. J is TRBJ1-6 and V is TRBV3-1; D perhaps matches TRBD1 (5 bases). V was shortened by 1 base and J by 7 bases, with 23 bases between the two germline ends. The CDR3 has 19 residues. Germline V lookup: CDR1 LGHDT, CDR2 YNNKEL (reference sequence). The CDR3 nucleotides are TGTGCCAGCAGCCAAGGACAGATACTCTCACTAAAGGGGAATTCACCCCTCCACTTT. It codes for CASSQGQILSLKGNSPLHF.

In its sample, this clonotype was seen a few times. V and J are TRBV12-3 or TRBV12-4 and TRBJ1-3, with D uncertain. Trimming took off 3 bases at V and 0 bases at J, with 12 bases between the two ends. The CDR3 runs to 16 residues. Here the CDR3 DNA reads TGTGCCAGCAGTTTTCTAGTCTTCGGCTCTGGAAACACCATATATTTT. Amino acids: CASSFLVFGSGNTIYF.

In this sample, this clonotype turned up once. CDR3 protein: CASRSSGRGREQFF. DNA for the CDR3: TGTGCCAGCCGATCTAGCGGGAGGGGACGAGAGCAGTTCTTC. The chain links TRBV12-3 or TRBV12-4 to TRBJ2-1; 12 nucleotides match TRBD2. The J segment lost 10 bases and the V segment lost 8 bases, leaving 9 bases of the junction unmatched. The CDR3 is made up of 14 amino acids.

The rearrangement links TRBV3-1 to TRBJ2-7; 10 bases are shared with TRBD2. CDR3 size: 13 residues. CDR1 LGHDT and CDR2 YNNKEL come from the germline V gene (reference sequence). V was clipped by 1 base and J by 7 bases; unmatched bases: 1. CDR3 sequence reads: CASSQAGLAEQYF. As DNA, the CDR3 is TGTGCCAGCAGCCAAGCGGGACTAGCGGAGCAGTACTTC.

This clonotype was observed once. This chain joins TRBV7-9 and TRBJ1-2, with 9 bases that match TRBD1. V was pared by 5 bases and J by 3 bases, with 10 bases of the junction left unmatched. Germline lookup yields CDR1 SEHNR and CDR2 FQNEAQ (reference sequence). The CDR3 has 16 amino acids. CDR3 sequence (DNA): TGTGCCAGCAGCCCGCGGACAGGGGAAGATGACTATGGCTACACCTTC. It encodes CASSPRTGEDDYGYTF.

The chain is built from TRBV27 and TRBJ2-1; D call uncertain. The CDR3 runs 14 residues. The germline V and J ends were trimmed by 2 bases and 0 bases, with 5 bases remaining between them. Germline CDR1 MNHEY, CDR2 SMNVEV (reference sequence). CDR3 amino acids: CASSLRSSYNEQFF. CDR3 DNA: TGTGCCAGCAGTTTACGTAGCTCCTACAATGAGCAGTTCTTC.

The rearrangement joins TRBV9 to TRBJ2-1; 8 positions match TRBD2. This CDR3 region has 16 residues. The germline V gene has CDR1 SGDLS and CDR2 YYNGEE. J was trimmed by 4 bases and V by 4 bases; bases with no gene match: 10. In DNA form, the CDR3 reads TGTGCCAGCAGCTTCGCCGGGACTAGAGATTACAATGAGCAGTTCTTC. This sequence encodes CASSFAGTRDYNEQFF. The complete variable domain, with remaining parts taken from reference TRBV9 and TRBJ2-1, reads DSGVTQTPKHLITATGQRVTLRCSPRSGDLSVYWYQQSLDQGLQFLIQYYNGEERAKGNILERFSAQQFPDLHSELNLSSLELGDSALYFCASSFAGTRDYNEQFFGPGTRLTVL.

This clonotype was detected a few times. The chain is built from TRBV27 and TRBJ2-2; tentative D call: TRBD2 (6 bases). The V end lost 3 bases, the J end lost 0 bases, and 11 bases lay between the germline ends. This CDR3 contains 16 residues. Germline CDR1 reads MNHEY; CDR2 reads SMNVEV (reference sequence). The CDR3 DNA reads as TGTGCCAGCAGTTTTATAGGGACTGCGAACACCGGGGAGCTGTTTTTT. Its translation is CASSFIGTANTGELFF.